This T cell receptor beta chain was profiled in a study of cytomegalovirus exposure and HLA in healthy donors. As for the study in general: Samples from HLA-typed donors yielded about 80 million unique TCRs in an early data release.

Points from the study as a whole: TCR beta chains numbering 150 to 200 were designated cytomegalovirus-associated. The authors excluded some V segments, including TRBV6-2 and TRBV6-3, as indistinguishable.

The CDR3 extends over 13 amino acids. With 8 bases removed from V and 6 bases from J, the gap between germline ends came to 18 bases. Germline CDR1 and CDR2: SQVTM and ANQGSEA. About this clone itself: The antigen is not known.

The PCR used 60 Vbeta and 13 Jbeta primers. Here immunoSEQ multiplex PCR was the method, and the copy in TCRdb shows in-frame clones only, minus some. The sample consists of about 93,000 clones, approximately 64% of them appearing once. The TCR comes from a boy between 5 and 17 years old in good health and CMV-seropositive. This chain joins TRBV29-1 and TRBJ2-3; D gene unclear. Specimen: PBMCs. CDR3 nucleotide sequence: TGCAGCTTTGCGTCCCCGAGGCAGGATACGCAGTATTTT. It codes for CSFASPRQDTQYF.